The T cell receptor (beta chain) under discussion was sequenced for a study of neurological immune-mediated disorders. This clonotype was picked up many times. Antigen: not known. Findings and limits, study-wide: Sharing of CDR3 amino acid sequences among expanded clones across subjects was absent, suggesting private repertoires in all groups.

Synthesis of cDNA was accomplished via 5'RACE employing 10-nucleotide random UMIs. TCRdb redid the calling of the 5' RACE reads with MiXCR, one entry per CDR3 protein. This sample has around 30,000 distinct CDR3 sequences, with over 3.5% found just once. CDR1 is SNHLY, CDR2 FYNNEI, per germline. V was pared by 3 bases and J by 0 bases, with 17 bases of the junction left unmatched. The CDR3 consists of 21 residues. The study used blood bank volunteers in Maryland, USA, as healthy controls. Use was made of roughly 910,000 CD4+ or CD8+ T cells in sorted libraries. The TCR was taken from a woman between 40 and 50 years old in good health. This chain links TRBV2 with TRBJ2-1; 10 bases match TRBD2. The sequenced sample was CD4+ T cells from blood. This chain's CDR3 is CASSEDWRTFRLAGSYNEQFF. CDR3 coding DNA: TGTGCCAGCAGTGAGGATTGGCGTACCTTTAGACTAGCGGGCTCCTACAATGAGCAGTTCTTC.